A selection of T cell receptor beta chains follows, all from one sample in a study of blood T cell repertoires in COVID-19. Some clones are missing from TCRdb's copy, which holds only in-frame ones; the method was immunoSEQ multiplex PCR. Here the sample spans about 46,000 clones, 87% being singletons. Sequencing used peripheral blood. These receptors all come from a human donor in a cohort sampled during active COVID-19. Both conserved end residues are part of each CDR3. D genes are given only for firm matches. The size of a clone is reported for some rows only, either as once, few or many, or as a class for expanded clones.

d_call: .; clone_size: .; j_call: TRBJ2-4; v_call: TRBV2; cdr3_aa: CASSDPGMENIQYF; cdr3_nt: TGTGCCAGCAGTGATCCGGGGATGGAAAACATTCAGTACTTC
d_call: TRBD1; clone_size: .; j_call: TRBJ1-5; v_call: TRBV27; cdr3_aa: CASKQGGSNQPQHF; cdr3_nt: TGTGCCAGCAAACAGGGGGGTAGCAATCAGCCCCAGCATTTT
d_call: .; clone_size: .; j_call: TRBJ2-7; v_call: TRBV3-1/TRBV3-2; cdr3_aa: CASSQDSRGNEQYF; cdr3_nt: TGTGCCAGCAGCCAAGATAGCCGGGGGAACGAGCAGTACTTC
d_call: TRBD2; clone_size: few; j_call: TRBJ2-1; v_call: TRBV6-4; cdr3_aa: CASSDSSSGGAGQFF; cdr3_nt: TGTGCCAGCAGTGACTCGAGTAGCGGGGGGGCCGGACAGTTCTTC
d_call: TRBD1; clone_size: .; j_call: TRBJ1-1; v_call: TRBV6-5; cdr3_aa: CASSYPGTAKAFF; cdr3_nt: TGTGCCAGCAGTTACCCCGGGACAGCGAAAGCTTTCTTT
d_call: .; clone_size: .; j_call: TRBJ1-4; v_call: TRBV4-1; cdr3_aa: CASSQVAMGRALEKLFF; cdr3_nt: TGCGCCAGCAGCCAAGTTGCGATGGGCAGGGCGCTTGAAAAACTGTTTTTT
d_call: .; clone_size: .; j_call: TRBJ1-4; v_call: TRBV28; cdr3_aa: CASSLAGRDEKLFF; cdr3_nt: TGTGCCAGCAGTTTGGCAGGGCGTGATGAAAAACTGTTTTTT
d_call: .; clone_size: .; j_call: TRBJ2-3; v_call: TRBV27; cdr3_aa: CASSLGLATDTQYF; cdr3_nt: TGTGCCAGCAGTTTAGGGCTGGCGACGGATACGCAGTATTTT
d_call: .; clone_size: .; j_call: TRBJ2-2; v_call: TRBV19; cdr3_aa: CASSIEIASGGELFF; cdr3_nt: TGTGCCAGTAGTATAGAGATAGCGTCCGGCGGGGAGCTGTTTTTT
d_call: TRBD1; clone_size: .; j_call: TRBJ2-7; v_call: TRBV6-2/TRBV6-3; cdr3_aa: CASSYSPLAGQGTRISYEQYF; cdr3_nt: TGTGCCAGCAGTTACTCCCCGTTGGCGGGACAGGGCACACGAATCTCCTACGAGCAGTACTTC
d_call: .; clone_size: .; j_call: TRBJ2-7; v_call: TRBV7-9; cdr3_aa: CASSPARVMYEQYF; cdr3_nt: TGTGCCAGCAGCCCGGCGAGGGTGATGTACGAGCAGTACTTC
d_call: .; clone_size: .; j_call: TRBJ1-1; v_call: TRBV28; cdr3_aa: CASRDLNTEAFF; cdr3_nt: TGTGCCAGCAGGGACTTGAACACTGAAGCTTTCTTT
d_call: TRBD2; clone_size: .; j_call: TRBJ2-5; v_call: TRBV7-3; cdr3_aa: CASSKSGGVSETQYF; cdr3_nt: TGTGCCAGCAGCAAAAGCGGGGGGGTTTCAGAGACCCAGTACTTC
d_call: TRBD2; clone_size: .; j_call: TRBJ2-5; v_call: TRBV7-9; cdr3_aa: CASSSRTSEQETQYF; cdr3_nt: TGTGCCAGCAGCTCTAGGACTAGCGAGCAAGAGACCCAGTACTTC
d_call: .; clone_size: .; j_call: TRBJ2-7; v_call: TRBV6-5; cdr3_aa: CASKQGIYEQYF; cdr3_nt: TGTGCCAGTAAGCAGGGTATCTACGAGCAGTACTTC
d_call: .; clone_size: few; j_call: TRBJ2-7; v_call: TRBV29-1; cdr3_aa: CSVAVSYEQYF; cdr3_nt: TGCAGCGTAGCGGTGTCCTACGAGCAGTACTTC
d_call: .; clone_size: .; j_call: TRBJ1-1; v_call: TRBV2; cdr3_aa: CASARRGSNTEAFF; cdr3_nt: TGTGCCAGTGCCCGAAGGGGTTCGAACACTGAAGCTTTCTTT
d_call: .; clone_size: .; j_call: TRBJ2-5; v_call: TRBV11-3; cdr3_aa: CASSGGTAETQYF; cdr3_nt: TGTGCCAGCAGCGGAGGGACAGCGGAGACCCAGTACTTC
d_call: .; clone_size: .; j_call: TRBJ1-2; v_call: TRBV20-1; cdr3_aa: CSARGGLGYTF; cdr3_nt: TGCAGTGCTAGAGGAGGGCTAGGCTACACCTTC
d_call: .; clone_size: .; j_call: TRBJ1-2; v_call: TRBV20-1; cdr3_aa: CSASHDSLNYGYTF; cdr3_nt: TGCAGTGCTAGTCATGACAGTCTAAACTATGGCTACACCTTC
d_call: .; clone_size: .; j_call: TRBJ2-7; v_call: TRBV27; cdr3_aa: CATGTKAYEQYF; cdr3_nt: TGTGCCACCGGGACAAAAGCCTACGAGCAGTACTTC
d_call: TRBD1; clone_size: .; j_call: TRBJ2-7; v_call: TRBV11-2; cdr3_aa: CASSTPGTGAFEQYF; cdr3_nt: TGTGCCAGCAGCACCCCCGGGACAGGGGCCTTTGAGCAGTACTTC
d_call: .; clone_size: .; j_call: TRBJ2-1; v_call: TRBV11-2; cdr3_aa: CASSYTGTHNLNEQFF; cdr3_nt: TGTGCCAGCAGTTATACCGGGACTCACAATCTGAATGAGCAGTTCTTC
d_call: TRBD1; clone_size: few; j_call: TRBJ2-1; v_call: TRBV19; cdr3_aa: CASSLTQGTEQFF; cdr3_nt: TGTGCCAGTAGTCTGACACAGGGGACTGAGCAGTTCTTC
d_call: .; clone_size: .; j_call: TRBJ2-7; v_call: TRBV27; cdr3_aa: CASSSVPAREQYF; cdr3_nt: TGTGCCAGCAGTTCCGTCCCGGCTAGGGAGCAGTACTTC
d_call: .; clone_size: .; j_call: TRBJ2-5; v_call: TRBV7-9; cdr3_aa: CASSSDRSRWETQYF; cdr3_nt: TGTGCCAGCAGCTCCGACAGGAGCCGCTGGGAGACCCAGTACTTC
d_call: TRBD1; clone_size: .; j_call: TRBJ2-3; v_call: TRBV24-1; cdr3_aa: CATSEPDRGGTDTQYF; cdr3_nt: TGTGCCACCAGTGAACCCGACAGGGGTGGAACAGATACGCAGTATTTT
d_call: .; clone_size: .; j_call: TRBJ1-1; v_call: TRBV14; cdr3_aa: CASSQWEGTEAFF; cdr3_nt: TGTGCCAGCAGCCAATGGGAGGGCACTGAAGCTTTCTTT
d_call: .; clone_size: .; j_call: TRBJ1-1; v_call: TRBV5-1; cdr3_aa: CASSSTLNTEAFF; cdr3_nt: TGCGCCAGCAGCAGCACGTTGAACACTGAAGCTTTCTTT
d_call: TRBD1; clone_size: .; j_call: TRBJ1-2; v_call: TRBV2; cdr3_aa: CASMGFSGGVGYTF; cdr3_nt: TGTGCCAGCATGGGTTTTTCAGGGGGTGTAGGCTACACCTTC
d_call: TRBD1; clone_size: few; j_call: TRBJ1-2; v_call: TRBV5-1; cdr3_aa: CASSLAQGAGGYTF; cdr3_nt: TGCGCCAGCAGCTTGGCTCAGGGGGCAGGTGGCTACACCTTC
d_call: .; clone_size: .; j_call: TRBJ2-7; v_call: TRBV3-1/TRBV3-2; cdr3_aa: CASSGNQYEQYF; cdr3_nt: TGTGCCAGCAGCGGCAACCAATACGAGCAGTACTTC
d_call: TRBD2; clone_size: .; j_call: TRBJ2-1; v_call: TRBV2; cdr3_aa: CASSVSVAGVSNEQFF; cdr3_nt: TGTGCCAGCAGTGTGTCGGTAGCGGGAGTTAGCAATGAGCAGTTCTTC
d_call: TRBD2; clone_size: .; j_call: TRBJ2-3; v_call: TRBV4-2; cdr3_aa: CASSDLAGGPGTDTQYF; cdr3_nt: TGTGCCAGCAGCGATCTAGCGGGGGGGCCAGGCACAGATACGCAGTATTTT
d_call: TRBD1; clone_size: .; j_call: TRBJ1-6; v_call: TRBV18; cdr3_aa: CASSTGQGYNSPLHF; cdr3_nt: TGTGCCAGCTCAACAGGACAGGGCTATAATTCACCCCTCCACTTT
d_call: .; clone_size: few; j_call: TRBJ2-7; v_call: TRBV15; cdr3_aa: CATSRGQQGTYEQYF; cdr3_nt: TGTGCCACCAGCAGAGGACAGCAAGGGACCTACGAGCAGTACTTC
d_call: .; clone_size: .; j_call: TRBJ1-2; v_call: TRBV7-2; cdr3_aa: CASSLSGEQYYGYTF; cdr3_nt: TGTGCCAGCAGCTTATCCGGGGAGCAGTACTATGGCTACACCTTC